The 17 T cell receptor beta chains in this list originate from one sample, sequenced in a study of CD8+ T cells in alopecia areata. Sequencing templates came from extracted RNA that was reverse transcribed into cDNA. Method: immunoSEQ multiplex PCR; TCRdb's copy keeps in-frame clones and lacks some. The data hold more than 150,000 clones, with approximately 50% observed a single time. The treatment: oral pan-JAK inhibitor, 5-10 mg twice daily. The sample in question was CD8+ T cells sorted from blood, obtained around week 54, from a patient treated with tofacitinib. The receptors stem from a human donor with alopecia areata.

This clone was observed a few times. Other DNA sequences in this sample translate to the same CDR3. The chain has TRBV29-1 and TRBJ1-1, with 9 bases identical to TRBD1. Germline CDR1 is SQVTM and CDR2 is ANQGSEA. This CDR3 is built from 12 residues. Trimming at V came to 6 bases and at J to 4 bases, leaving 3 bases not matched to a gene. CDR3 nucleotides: TGCAGCGTGGACAGGGGAGGCACTGAAGCTTTCTTT. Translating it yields CSVDRGGTEAFF.

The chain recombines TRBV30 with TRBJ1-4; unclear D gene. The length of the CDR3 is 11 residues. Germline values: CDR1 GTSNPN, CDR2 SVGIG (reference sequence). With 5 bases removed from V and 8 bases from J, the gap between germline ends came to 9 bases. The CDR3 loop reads CAWSSGEKLFF. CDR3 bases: TGTGCCTGGTCGTCCGGGGAAAAACTGTTTTTT.

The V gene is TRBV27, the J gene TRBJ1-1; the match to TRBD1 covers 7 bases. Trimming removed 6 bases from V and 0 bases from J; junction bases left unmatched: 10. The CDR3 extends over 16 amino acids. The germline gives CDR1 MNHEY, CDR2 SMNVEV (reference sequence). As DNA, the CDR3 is TGTGCCAGCAGCCGAGGCCCGGGACAGCTGAACACTGAAGCTTTCTTT. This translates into CASSRGPGQLNTEAFF.

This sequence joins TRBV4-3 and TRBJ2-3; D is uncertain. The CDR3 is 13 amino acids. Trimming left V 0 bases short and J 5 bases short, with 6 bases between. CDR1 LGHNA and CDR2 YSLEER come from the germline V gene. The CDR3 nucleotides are TGCGCCAGCAGCCAAGATCAACGAGATACGCAGTATTTT. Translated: CASSQDQRDTQYF.

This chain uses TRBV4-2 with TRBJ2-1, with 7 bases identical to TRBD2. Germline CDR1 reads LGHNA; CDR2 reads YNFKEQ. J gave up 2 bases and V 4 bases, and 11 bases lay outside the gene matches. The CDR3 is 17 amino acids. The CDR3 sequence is CASSPTPLARTYNEQFF. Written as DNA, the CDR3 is TGTGCCAGCAGCCCCACCCCACTAGCGAGAACCTACAATGAGCAGTTCTTC.

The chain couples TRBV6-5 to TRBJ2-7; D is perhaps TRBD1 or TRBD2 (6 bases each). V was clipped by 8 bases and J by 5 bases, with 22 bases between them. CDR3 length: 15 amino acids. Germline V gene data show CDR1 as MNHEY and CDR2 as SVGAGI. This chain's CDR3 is CASSPRRGGLDEQYF. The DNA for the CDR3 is TGTGCCAGCTCCCCCCGGCGAGGGGGGCTAGACGAGCAGTACTTC.

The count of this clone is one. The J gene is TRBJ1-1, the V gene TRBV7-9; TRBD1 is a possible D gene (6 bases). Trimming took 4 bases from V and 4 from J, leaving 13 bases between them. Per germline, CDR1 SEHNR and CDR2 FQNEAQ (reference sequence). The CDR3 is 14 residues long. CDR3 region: CASSSQGGSTEAFF. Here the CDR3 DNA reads TGTGCCAGCAGCTCACAGGGTGGGAGCACTGAAGCTTTCTTT.

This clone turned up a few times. The CDR3 region has the DNA TGTGCCAGCAGCTTAGGGTTCTGGGACGGCTACACCTTC. It is translated as CASSLGFWDGYTF. V gene TRBV7-3 combines with J gene TRBJ1-2, with a weak D call TRBD1 (5 bases). The V gene's germline CDR1 is SGHTA and CDR2 FQGTGA. V shed 2 bases and J shed 8 bases, with 12 bases lying between them. The CDR3 covers 13 residues.

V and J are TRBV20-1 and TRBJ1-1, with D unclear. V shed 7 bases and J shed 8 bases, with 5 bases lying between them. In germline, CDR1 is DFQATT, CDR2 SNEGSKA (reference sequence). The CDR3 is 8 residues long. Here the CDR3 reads CSVPEAFF. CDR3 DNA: TGCAGTGTGCCCGAAGCTTTCTTT.

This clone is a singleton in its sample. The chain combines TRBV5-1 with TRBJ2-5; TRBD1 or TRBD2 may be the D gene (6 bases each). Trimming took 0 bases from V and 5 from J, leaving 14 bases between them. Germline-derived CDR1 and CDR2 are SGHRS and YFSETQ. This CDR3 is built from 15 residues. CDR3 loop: CASSLDLGGTETQYF. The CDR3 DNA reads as TGCGCCAGCAGCTTGGATTTGGGGGGCACGGAGACCCAGTACTTC.

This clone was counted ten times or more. CDR3 in amino acids: CASSRGAQGADTQYF. CDR3 nucleotides: TGTGCCAGCAGCCGGGGGGCACAGGGGGCAGATACGCAGTATTTT. The rearrangement uses TRBV7-9 and TRBJ2-3; possible D gene TRBD1, 8 bases. V was cut by 5 bases and J by 4 bases, with 16 bases left in between. Germline V gene sequence: CDR1 SEHNR, CDR2 FQNEAQ (reference sequence). This CDR3 is 15 amino acids long.

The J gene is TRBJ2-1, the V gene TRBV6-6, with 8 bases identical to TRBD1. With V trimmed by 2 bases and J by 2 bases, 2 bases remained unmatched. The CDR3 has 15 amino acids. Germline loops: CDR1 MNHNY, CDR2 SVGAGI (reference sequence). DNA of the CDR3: TGTGCCAGCAGTTACAGGACAGGGACCTACAATGAGCAGTTCTTC. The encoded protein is CASSYRTGTYNEQFF.

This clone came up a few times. The CDR3 loop reads CASSLGLAGGTDTQYF. The CDR3 coding sequence is TGTGCCAGCAGCCTGGGACTAGCGGGGGGCACAGATACGCAGTATTTT. This chain links TRBV5-8 with TRBJ2-3; 14 bases are a match to TRBD2. Trimming removed 4 bases from V and 1 base from J; junction bases left unmatched: 2. Germline V gene lookup returns CDR1 SGHTS and CDR2 YDEGEE. The CDR3 has 16 amino acids.

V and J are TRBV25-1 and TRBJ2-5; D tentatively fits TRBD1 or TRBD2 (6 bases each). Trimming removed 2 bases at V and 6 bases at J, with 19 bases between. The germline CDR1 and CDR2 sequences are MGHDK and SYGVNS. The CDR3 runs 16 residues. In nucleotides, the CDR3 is TGTGCCAGCAGTGAAGGGGGGCTAGCGAGACGAAAGACCCAGTACTTC. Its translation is CASSEGGLARRKTQYF.

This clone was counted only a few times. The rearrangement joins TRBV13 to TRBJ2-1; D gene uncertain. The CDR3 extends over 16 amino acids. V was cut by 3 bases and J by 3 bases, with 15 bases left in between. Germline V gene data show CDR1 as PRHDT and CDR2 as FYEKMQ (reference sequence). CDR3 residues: CASSFSSGPDYNEQFF. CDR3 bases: TGTGCCAGCAGCTTCTCCTCCGGGCCGGACTACAATGAGCAGTTCTTC.

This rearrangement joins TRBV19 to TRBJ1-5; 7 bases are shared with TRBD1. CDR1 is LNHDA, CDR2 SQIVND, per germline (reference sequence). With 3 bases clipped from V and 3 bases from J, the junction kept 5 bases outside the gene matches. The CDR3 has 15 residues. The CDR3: CASSIDRETNQPQHF. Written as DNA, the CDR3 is TGTGCCAGTAGTATTGACAGGGAGACCAATCAGCCCCAGCATTTT.

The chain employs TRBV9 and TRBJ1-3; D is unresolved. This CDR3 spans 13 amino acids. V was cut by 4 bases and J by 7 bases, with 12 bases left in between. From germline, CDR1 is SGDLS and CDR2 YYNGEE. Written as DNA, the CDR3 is TGTGCCAGCAGCCCTCATTCGGGGAACACCATATATTTT. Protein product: CASSPHSGNTIYF. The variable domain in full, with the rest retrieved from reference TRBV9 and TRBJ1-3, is DSGVTQTPKHLITATGQRVTLRCSPRSGDLSVYWYQQSLDQGLQFLIQYYNGEERAKGNILERFSAQQFPDLHSELNLSSLELGDSALYFCASSPHSGNTIYFGEGSWLTVV.